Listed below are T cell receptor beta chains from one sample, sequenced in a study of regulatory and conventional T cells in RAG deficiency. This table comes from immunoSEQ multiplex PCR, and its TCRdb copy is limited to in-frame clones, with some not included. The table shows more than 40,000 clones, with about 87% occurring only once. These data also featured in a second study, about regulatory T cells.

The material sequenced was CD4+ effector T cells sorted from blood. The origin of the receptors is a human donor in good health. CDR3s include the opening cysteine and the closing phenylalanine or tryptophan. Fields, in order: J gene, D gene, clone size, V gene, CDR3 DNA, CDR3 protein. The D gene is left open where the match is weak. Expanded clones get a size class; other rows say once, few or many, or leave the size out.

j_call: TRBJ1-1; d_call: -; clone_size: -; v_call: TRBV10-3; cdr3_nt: TGTGCCATCAGCGGACAGAGCACGATGAACACTGAAGCTTTCTTT; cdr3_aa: CAISGQSTMNTEAFF
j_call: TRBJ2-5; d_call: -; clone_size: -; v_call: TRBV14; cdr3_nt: TGTGCCAGCAGCCAAGATCGGGCTGGGGCAGAGACCCAGTACTTC; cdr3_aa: CASSQDRAGAETQYF
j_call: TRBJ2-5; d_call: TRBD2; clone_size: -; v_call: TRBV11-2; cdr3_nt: TGTGCCAGCAGAACAAACAAGGGGAGGGGAGAGACCCAGTACTTC; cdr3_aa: CASRTNKGRGETQYF
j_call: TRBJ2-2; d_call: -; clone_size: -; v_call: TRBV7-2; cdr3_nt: TGTGCCAGCAGCAACCGGGGGACCCGGGAGCTGTTTTTT; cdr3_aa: CASSNRGTRELFF
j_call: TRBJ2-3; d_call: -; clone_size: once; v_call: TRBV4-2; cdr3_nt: TGTGCCAGCAGCCAAGACGGCTGGACCAGCACAGATACGCAGTATTTT; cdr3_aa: CASSQDGWTSTDTQYF
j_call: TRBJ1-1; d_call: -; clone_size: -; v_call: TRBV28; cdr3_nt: TGTGCCAGCAGTCCTCCGAGGGGAGGGAACACTGAAGCTTTCTTT; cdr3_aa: CASSPPRGGNTEAFF
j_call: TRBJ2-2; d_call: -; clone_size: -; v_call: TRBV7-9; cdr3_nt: TGTGCCAGCAGCCCCAAAGACAAGGCTGGGGAGCTGTTTTTT; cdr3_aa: CASSPKDKAGELFF
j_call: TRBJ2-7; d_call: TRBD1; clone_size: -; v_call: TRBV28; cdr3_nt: TGTGCCAGCGGCGACAGGGGGAGGGGGTACTTC; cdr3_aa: CASGDRGRGYF
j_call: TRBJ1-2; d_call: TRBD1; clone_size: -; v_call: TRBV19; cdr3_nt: TGTGCCAGTCAAAAATTCGGGACAGGGGGGAATAACTATGGCTACACCTTC; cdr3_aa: CASQKFGTGGNNYGYTF
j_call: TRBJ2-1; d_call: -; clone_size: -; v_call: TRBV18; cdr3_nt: TGTGCCAGCTCACCACGGACGGGGTGGAGTGAGCAGTTCTTC; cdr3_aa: CASSPRTGWSEQFF
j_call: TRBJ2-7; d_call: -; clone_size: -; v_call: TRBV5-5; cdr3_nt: TGTGCCAGCAGCTTTGGGCAGGGGAACGAGCAGTACTTC; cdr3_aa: CASSFGQGNEQYF
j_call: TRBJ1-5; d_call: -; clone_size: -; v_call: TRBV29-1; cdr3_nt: TGCAGCGTTGTTTCGTCGGGGGGCAATCAGCCCCAGCATTTT; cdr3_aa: CSVVSSGGNQPQHF
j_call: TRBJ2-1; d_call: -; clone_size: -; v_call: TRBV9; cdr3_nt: TGTGCCAGCAGCGCTAAGGGCGGGATCTACAATGAGCAGTTCTTC; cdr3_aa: CASSAKGGIYNEQFF
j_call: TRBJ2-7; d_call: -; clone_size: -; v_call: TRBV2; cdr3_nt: TGTGCCAGCGGGAGACAGACACTCTACGAGCAGTACTTC; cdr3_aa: CASGRQTLYEQYF
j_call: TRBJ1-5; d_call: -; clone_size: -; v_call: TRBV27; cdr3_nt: TGTGCCAGCAGTCCCATCCGGTCTAGCAATCAGCCCCAGCATTTT; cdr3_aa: CASSPIRSSNQPQHF
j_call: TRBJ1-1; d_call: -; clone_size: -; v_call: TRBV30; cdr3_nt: TGTGCCTGGAGTGTAAACCCAGGAACAACTTTCTTT; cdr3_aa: CAWSVNPGTTFF
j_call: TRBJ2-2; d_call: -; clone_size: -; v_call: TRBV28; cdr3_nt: TGTGCCAGCAGTACGGGCTATCCTACTTCCACCGGGGAGCTGTTTTTT; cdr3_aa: CASSTGYPTSTGELFF
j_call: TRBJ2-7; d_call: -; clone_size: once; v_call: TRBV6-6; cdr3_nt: TGTGCCAGCAGTACTTACAGGGACGAGCAGTACTTC; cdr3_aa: CASSTYRDEQYF
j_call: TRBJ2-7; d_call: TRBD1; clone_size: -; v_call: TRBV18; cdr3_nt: TGTGCCAGCTCACCCCGGGACAGGGGCGAGCAGTACTTC; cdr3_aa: CASSPRDRGEQYF
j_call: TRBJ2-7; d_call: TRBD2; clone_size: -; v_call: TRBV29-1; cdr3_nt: TGCAGCGTTGTCCGAGGGGGGCTGTTCGGACTAGCGGGGGACGTCAAAGGCTACGAGCAGTACTTC; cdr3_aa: CSVVRGGLFGLAGDVKGYEQYF
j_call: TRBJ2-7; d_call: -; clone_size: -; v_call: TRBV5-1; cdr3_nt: TGCGCCAGCAGCTTCGAGGGAAAATACGAGCAGTACTTC; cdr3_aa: CASSFEGKYEQYF
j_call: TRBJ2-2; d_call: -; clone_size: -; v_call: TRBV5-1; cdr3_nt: TGCGCCAGCAGCGGTCCGGGACCCCCTTCCGGGGAGCTGTTTTTT; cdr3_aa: CASSGPGPPSGELFF
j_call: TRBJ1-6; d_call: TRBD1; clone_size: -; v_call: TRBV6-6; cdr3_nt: TGTGCCAGCAGCCCACCTCGGGACAGAAATAATTCACCCCTCCACTTT; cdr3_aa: CASSPPRDRNNSPLHF
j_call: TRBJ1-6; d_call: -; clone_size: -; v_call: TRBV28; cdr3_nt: TGTGCCAGCAGTTCCCGTTCCACAGGGAATTCACCCCTCCACTTT; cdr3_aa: CASSSRSTGNSPLHF
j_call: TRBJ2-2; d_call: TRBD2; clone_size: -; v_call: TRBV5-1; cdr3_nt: TGCGCCAGCAGCTTAGGAACGGGAGGCTACACCGGGGAGCTGTTTTTT; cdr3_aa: CASSLGTGGYTGELFF
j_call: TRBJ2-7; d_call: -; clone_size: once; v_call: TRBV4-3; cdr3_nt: TGCGCCAGCAGCCAACTGACAGGGACTGGATACGAGCAGTACTTC; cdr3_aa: CASSQLTGTGYEQYF
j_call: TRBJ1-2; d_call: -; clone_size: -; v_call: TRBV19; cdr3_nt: TGTGCCAGTAGTATTCAGGGGAAGGCTAACTATGGCTACACCTTC; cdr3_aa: CASSIQGKANYGYTF